The sample holds many counts of the clone carrying this T cell receptor beta chain. The data are from a study of identical twins. TCRdb used MiXCR to reprocess the 5' RACE reads, holding one entry per CDR3 protein. The repertoire consists of nearly 900,000 distinct CDR3 sequences, with approximately 13% occurring once and the leading ten covering around 1.5%. The sample was also reused in another study, on yellow fever vaccine responses in identical twins.

Sequenced: PBMCs. The clonotype comes from a woman under 30 in good health.

In DNA form, the CDR3 reads TGCGCCAGCAGCCAAGGTCCTAGCGACAATGAGCAGTTCTTC. Translation: CASSQGPSDNEQFF. The chain recombines TRBV4-1 with TRBJ2-1; TRBD2 is a possible D gene (6 bases). Germline V gene sequence: CDR1 MGHRA, CDR2 YSYEKL. V was shortened by 1 base and J by 5 bases, with 9 bases between the two germline ends. The CDR3 runs to 14 residues.